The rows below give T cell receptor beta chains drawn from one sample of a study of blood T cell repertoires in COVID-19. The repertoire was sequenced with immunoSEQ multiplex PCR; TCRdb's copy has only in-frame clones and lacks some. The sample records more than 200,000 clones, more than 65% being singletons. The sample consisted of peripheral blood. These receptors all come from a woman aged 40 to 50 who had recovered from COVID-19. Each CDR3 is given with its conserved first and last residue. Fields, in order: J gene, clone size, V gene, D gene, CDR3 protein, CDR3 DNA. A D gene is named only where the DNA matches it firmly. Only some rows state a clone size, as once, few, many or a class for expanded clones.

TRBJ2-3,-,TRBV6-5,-,CASRAGAADTQYF,TGTGCCAGCAGGGCGGGTGCGGCTGATACGCAGTATTTT
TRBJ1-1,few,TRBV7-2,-,CASSLTRGTEAFF,TGTGCCAGCAGCTTAACGCGGGGCACTGAAGCTTTCTTT
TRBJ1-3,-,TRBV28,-,CASSSGLSGNTIYF,TGTGCCAGCAGTTCAGGCTTATCTGGAAACACCATATATTTT
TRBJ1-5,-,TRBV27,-,CASSPDIDQPQHF,TGTGCCAGCAGCCCCGACATCGATCAGCCCCAGCATTTT
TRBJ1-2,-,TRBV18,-,CASRQGISFGYTF,TGTGCCAGCCGCCAGGGCATAAGTTTTGGCTACACCTTC
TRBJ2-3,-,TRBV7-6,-,CASSLAAGGGTDTQYF,TGTGCCAGCAGCTTAGCGGCGGGCGGGGGCACAGATACGCAGTATTTT
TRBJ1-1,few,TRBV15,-,CATSLILGPTDTEAFF,TGTGCCACCAGCCTAATATTGGGGCCCACGGACACTGAAGCTTTCTTT
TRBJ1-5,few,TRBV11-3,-,CASSLAGQNQPQHF,TGTGCCAGCAGCTTAGCAGGACAGAATCAGCCCCAGCATTTT
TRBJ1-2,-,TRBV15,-,CATSRDVRDTDIYGYTF,TGTGCCACCAGCAGAGACGTCCGGGACACAGATATATATGGCTACACCTTC
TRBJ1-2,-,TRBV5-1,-,CASSLEGVIGYGYTF,TGCGCCAGCAGCTTGGAGGGGGTCATAGGCTATGGCTACACCTTC
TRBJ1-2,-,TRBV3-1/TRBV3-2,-,CASSQEEQEKGEANYGYTF,TGTGCCAGCAGCCAAGAAGAGCAAGAAAAGGGAGAAGCTAACTATGGCTACACCTTC
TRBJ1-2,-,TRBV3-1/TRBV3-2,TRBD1,CASRRSGQGHNYGYTF,TGTGCCAGCAGACGATCAGGACAGGGTCATAACTATGGCTACACCTTC
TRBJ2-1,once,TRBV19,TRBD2,CASSFWTSMSEQFF,TGTGCCAGTAGTTTCTGGACTAGCATGAGCGAGCAGTTCTTC
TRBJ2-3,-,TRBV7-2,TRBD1,CASSGTRQGGTQYF,TGTGCCAGCAGCGGTACCCGACAGGGTGGAACGCAGTATTTT
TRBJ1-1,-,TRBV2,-,CASSERGINTEAFF,TGTGCCAGCAGTGAGCGCGGGATAAACACTGAAGCTTTCTTT
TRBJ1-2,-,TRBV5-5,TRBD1,CASSLGTGGNYGYTF,TGTGCCAGCAGCTTGGGGACAGGTGGGAACTATGGCTACACCTTC
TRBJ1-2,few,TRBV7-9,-,CASSLRDYGYTF,TGTGCCAGCAGCTTACGGGACTATGGCTACACCTTC
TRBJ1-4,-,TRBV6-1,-,CASSEEESGHNEKLFF,TGTGCCAGCAGTGAAGAGGAATCAGGGCATAATGAAAAACTGTTTTTT
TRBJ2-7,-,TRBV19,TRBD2,CASSPRTSGGPYEQYF,TGTGCCAGTAGTCCCCGGACTAGCGGGGGCCCCTACGAGCAGTACTTC
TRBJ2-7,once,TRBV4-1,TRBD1,CASSPGTASYEQYF,TGCGCCAGCAGCCCCGGGACAGCCTCCTACGAGCAGTACTTC
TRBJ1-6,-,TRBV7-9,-,CASSLARTDNSPLHF,TGTGCCAGCAGCTTAGCTAGGACAGATAATTCACCCCTCCACTTT
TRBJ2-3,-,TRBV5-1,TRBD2,CASSSGTSDSTQYF,TGCGCCAGCAGCTCAGGGACTAGCGATTCTACGCAGTATTTT
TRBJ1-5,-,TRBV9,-,CASSVGVMGPQHF,TGTGCCAGCAGCGTGGGAGTGATGGGGCCCCAGCATTTT
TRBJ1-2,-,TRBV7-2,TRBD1,CASSYAPGQGVGTYGYTF,TGTGCCAGCAGCTACGCCCCGGGACAGGGGGTCGGGACCTATGGCTACACCTTC
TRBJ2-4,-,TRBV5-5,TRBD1,CASSLTGTENIQYF,TGTGCCAGCAGCCTGACCGGGACAGAAAACATTCAGTACTTC
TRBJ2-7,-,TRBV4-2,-,CASSQAFGQPSYEQYF,TGTGCCAGCAGCCAAGCGTTTGGGCAGCCGTCCTACGAGCAGTACTTC
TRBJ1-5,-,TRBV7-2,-,CASSQGWGSSFQPQHF,TGTGCCAGCAGCCAGGGGTGGGGCAGCTCTTTTCAGCCCCAGCATTTT
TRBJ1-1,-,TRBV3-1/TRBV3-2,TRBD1,CASSQKGTDEAFF,TGTGCCAGCAGCCAAAAGGGGACAGATGAAGCTTTCTTT
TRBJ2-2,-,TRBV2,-,CASSILWSTGELFF,TGTGCCAGCAGTATCCTCTGGAGCACCGGGGAGCTGTTTTTT
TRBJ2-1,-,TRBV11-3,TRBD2,CASSPGSGGTYNEQFF,TGTGCCAGCAGCCCGGGGAGCGGGGGGACCTACAATGAGCAGTTCTTC
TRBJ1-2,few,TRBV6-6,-,CASSYGAGRDYGYTF,TGTGCCAGCAGTTACGGGGCAGGGAGGGACTATGGCTACACCTTC
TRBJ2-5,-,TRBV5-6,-,CASSLGGRETQYF,TGTGCCAGCAGCTTGGGGGGGCGTGAGACCCAGTACTTC
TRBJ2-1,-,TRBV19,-,CASSIPGGRDEQFF,TGTGCCAGTAGTATTCCAGGAGGCCGGGATGAGCAGTTCTTC
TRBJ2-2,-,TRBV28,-,CASSLVQTGELFF,TGTGCCAGCAGTTTAGTACAAACCGGGGAGCTGTTTTTT
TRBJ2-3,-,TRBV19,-,CASKAGRSGGDTQYF,TGTGCCAGTAAAGCCGGGCGCTCAGGAGGAGATACGCAGTATTTT
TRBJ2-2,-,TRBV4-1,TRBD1,CASSQHEDRGRTGELFF,TGCGCCAGCAGCCAACATGAGGACAGGGGGAGGACCGGGGAGCTGTTTTTT
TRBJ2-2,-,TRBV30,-,CAWGQQTGELFF,TGTGCCTGGGGCCAACAAACCGGGGAGCTGTTTTTT
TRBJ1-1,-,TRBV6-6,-,CASSYGGAENTEAFF,TGTGCCAGCAGTTACGGTGGGGCAGAGAACACTGAAGCTTTCTTT
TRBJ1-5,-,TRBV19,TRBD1,CASSTQGSNQPQHF,TGTGCCAGTAGTACACAGGGGAGCAATCAGCCCCAGCATTTT
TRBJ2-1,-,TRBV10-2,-,CASSERRLAEEQFF,TGCGCCAGCAGTGAGAGGCGGTTAGCCGAAGAGCAGTTCTTC
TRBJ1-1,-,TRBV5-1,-,CASSWRGGENTEAFF,TGCGCCAGCAGCTGGCGGGGGGGCGAGAACACTGAAGCTTTCTTT
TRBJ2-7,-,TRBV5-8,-,CASSFGQTYEQYF,TGTGCCAGCAGCTTTGGGCAGACCTACGAGCAGTACTTC
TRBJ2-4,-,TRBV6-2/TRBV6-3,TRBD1,CASSSGQGIKNIQYF,TGTGCCAGCAGTTCCGGACAGGGGATAAAAAACATTCAGTACTTC
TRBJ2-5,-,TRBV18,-,CASSPQQETQYF,TGTGCCAGCTCACCCCAACAAGAGACCCAGTACTTC
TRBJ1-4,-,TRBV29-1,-,CSVVENEKLFF,TGCAGCGTTGTCGAGAATGAAAAACTGTTTTTT
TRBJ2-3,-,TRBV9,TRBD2,CASSVVPQLAGGIDTQYF,TGTGCCAGCAGCGTAGTGCCCCAACTAGCGGGGGGTATAGATACGCAGTATTTT
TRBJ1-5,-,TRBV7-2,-,CASSSQGVSNQPQHF,TGTGCCAGCAGCTCACAGGGAGTGAGCAATCAGCCCCAGCATTTT
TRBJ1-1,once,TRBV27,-,CASSPDPPGHQWGMNTEAFF,TGTGCCAGCAGTCCCGACCCGCCGGGACACCAATGGGGAATGAACACTGAAGCTTTCTTT
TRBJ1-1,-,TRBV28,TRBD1,CASSEIGTGLNTEAFF,TGTGCCAGCAGTGAAATCGGGACAGGCCTGAACACTGAAGCTTTCTTT
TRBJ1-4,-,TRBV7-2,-,CASSFGQNNEKLFF,TGTGCCAGCAGCTTCGGACAGAATAATGAAAAACTGTTTTTT
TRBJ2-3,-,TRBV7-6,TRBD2,CASSPGLAGYTDTQYF,TGTGCCAGCAGCCCGGGACTAGCGGGGTACACAGATACGCAGTATTTT
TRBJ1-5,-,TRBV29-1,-,CSVGAGNQPQHF,TGCAGCGTTGGGGCCGGCAATCAGCCCCAGCATTTT
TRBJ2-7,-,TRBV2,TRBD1,CASTFQGADEQYF,TGTGCCAGCACCTTCCAGGGGGCTGACGAGCAGTACTTC